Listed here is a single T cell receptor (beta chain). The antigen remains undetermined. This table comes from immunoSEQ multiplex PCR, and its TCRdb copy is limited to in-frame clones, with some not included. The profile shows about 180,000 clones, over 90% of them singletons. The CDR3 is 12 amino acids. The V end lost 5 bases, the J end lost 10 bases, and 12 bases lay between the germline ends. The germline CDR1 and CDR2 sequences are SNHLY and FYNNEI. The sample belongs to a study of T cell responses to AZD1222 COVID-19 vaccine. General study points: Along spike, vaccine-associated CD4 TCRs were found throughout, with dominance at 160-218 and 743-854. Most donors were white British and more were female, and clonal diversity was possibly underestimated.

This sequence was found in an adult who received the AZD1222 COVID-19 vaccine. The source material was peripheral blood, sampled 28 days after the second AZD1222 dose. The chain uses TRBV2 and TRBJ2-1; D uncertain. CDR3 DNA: TGTGCCAGCAGTTTCAGTACAACGGAGCAGTTCTTC. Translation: CASSFSTTEQFF. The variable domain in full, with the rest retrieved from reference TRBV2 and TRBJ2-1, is EPEVTQTPSHQVTQMGQEVILRCVPISNHLYFYWYRQILGQKVEFLVSFYNNEISEKSEIFDDQFSVERPDGSNFTLKIRSTKLEDSAMYFCASSFSTTEQFFGPGTRLTVL.